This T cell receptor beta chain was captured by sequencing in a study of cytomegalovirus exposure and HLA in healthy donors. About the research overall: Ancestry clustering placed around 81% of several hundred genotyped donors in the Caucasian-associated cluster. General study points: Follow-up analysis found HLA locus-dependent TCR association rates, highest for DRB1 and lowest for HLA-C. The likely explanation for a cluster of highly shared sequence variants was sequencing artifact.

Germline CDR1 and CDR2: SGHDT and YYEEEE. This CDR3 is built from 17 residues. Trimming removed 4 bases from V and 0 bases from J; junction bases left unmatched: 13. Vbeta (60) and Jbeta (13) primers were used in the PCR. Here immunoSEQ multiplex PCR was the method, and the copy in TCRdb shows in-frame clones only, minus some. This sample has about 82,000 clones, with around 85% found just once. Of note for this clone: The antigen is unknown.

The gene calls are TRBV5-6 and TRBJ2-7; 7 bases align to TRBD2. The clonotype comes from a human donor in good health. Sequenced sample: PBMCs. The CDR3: CASSIGGGGPFSYEQYF. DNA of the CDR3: TGTGCCAGCAGCATCGGCGGCGGGGGTCCCTTCTCCTACGAGCAGTACTTC.